What follows is one TCR beta chain and its context. The antigen remains unidentified. Described time point: week 35, safety follow-up. Alongside topical imiquimod, each dose of vaccine comprised 300 ug of mutant IDH1 20-mer peptide. Patients in the study were vaccinated eight times, receiving shots in weeks 1, 3, 5, 7, 11, 15, 19 and 23. This record belongs to a study of a mutant IDH1 vaccine in newly diagnosed glioma. Study as a whole: Vaccine dosing followed radiotherapy by 4-6 weeks, or accompanied temozolomide cycles.

CDR1 is SGDLS and CDR2 is YYNGEE in the germline V gene. V was trimmed by 3 bases and J by 0 bases, leaving 14 bases between them. The CDR3 totals 16 residues. Data came from immunoSEQ multiplex PCR; TCRdb stores just in-frame clones and leaves some out. Of fewer than 70,000 clones in the sample, about 88% were seen once. The sample in question was PBMCs, obtained from a glioma patient whose treatment included an IDH1 peptide vaccine. The TCR was taken from a man aged 30 to 39 with glioma. The gene calls are TRBV9 and TRBJ2-3; unclear D gene. CDR3 sequence: CASSEMTGVSTDTQYF. DNA of the CDR3: TGTGCCAGCAGCGAAATGACGGGCGTTAGCACAGATACGCAGTATTTT.